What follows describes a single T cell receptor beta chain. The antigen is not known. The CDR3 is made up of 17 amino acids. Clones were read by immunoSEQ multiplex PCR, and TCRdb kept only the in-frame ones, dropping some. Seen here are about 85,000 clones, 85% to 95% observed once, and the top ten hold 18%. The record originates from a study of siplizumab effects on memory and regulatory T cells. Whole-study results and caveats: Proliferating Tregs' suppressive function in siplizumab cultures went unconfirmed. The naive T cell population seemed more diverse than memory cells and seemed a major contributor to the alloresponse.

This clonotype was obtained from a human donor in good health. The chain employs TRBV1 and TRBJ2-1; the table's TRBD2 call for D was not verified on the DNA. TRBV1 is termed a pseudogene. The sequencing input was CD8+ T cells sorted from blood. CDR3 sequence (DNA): TGCACCAGCAGCCACCCCGGAGTAGCGGGAGAGCTAGGTGAGCAGTTCTTC. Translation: CTSSHPGVAGELGEQFF.